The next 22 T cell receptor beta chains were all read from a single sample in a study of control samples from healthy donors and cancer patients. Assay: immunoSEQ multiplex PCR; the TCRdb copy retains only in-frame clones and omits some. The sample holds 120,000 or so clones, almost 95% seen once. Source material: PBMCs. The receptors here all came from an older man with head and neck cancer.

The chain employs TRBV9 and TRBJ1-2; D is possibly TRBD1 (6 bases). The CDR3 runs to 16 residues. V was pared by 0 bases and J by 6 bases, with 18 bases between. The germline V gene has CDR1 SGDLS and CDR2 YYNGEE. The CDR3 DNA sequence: TGTGCCAGCAGCGTAGGTCAACGACCAGGGGCCGATGGCTACACCTTC. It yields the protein CASSVGQRPGADGYTF.

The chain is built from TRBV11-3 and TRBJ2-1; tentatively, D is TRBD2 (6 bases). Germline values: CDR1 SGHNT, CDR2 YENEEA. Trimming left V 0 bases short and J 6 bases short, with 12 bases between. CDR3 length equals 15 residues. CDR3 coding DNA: TGTGCCAGCAGCTTAGATTTCAGCGGGTTCAATGAGCAGTTCTTC. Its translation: CASSLDFSGFNEQFF. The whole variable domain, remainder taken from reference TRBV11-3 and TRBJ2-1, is EAGVVQSPRYKIIEKKQPVAFWCNPISGHNTLYWYLQNLGQGPELLIRYENEEAVDDSQLPKDRFSAERLKGVDSTLKIQPAELGDSAVYLCASSLDFSGFNEQFFGPGTRLTVL.

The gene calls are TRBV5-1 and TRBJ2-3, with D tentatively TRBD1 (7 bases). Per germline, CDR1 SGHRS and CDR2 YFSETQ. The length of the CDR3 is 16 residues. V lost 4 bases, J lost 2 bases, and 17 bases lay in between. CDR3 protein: CASSPRQGGPTDTQYF. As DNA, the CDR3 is TGCGCCAGCAGCCCTCGTCAGGGGGGCCCCACAGATACGCAGTATTTT.

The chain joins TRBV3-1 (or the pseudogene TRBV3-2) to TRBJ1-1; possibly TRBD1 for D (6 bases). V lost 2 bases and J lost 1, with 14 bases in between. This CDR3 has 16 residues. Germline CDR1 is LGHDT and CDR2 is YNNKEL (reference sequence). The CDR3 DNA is TGTGCCAGCAGCCAACGGGGGCGGGGGGGGAACACTGAAGCTTTCTTT. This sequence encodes CASSQRGRGGNTEAFF.

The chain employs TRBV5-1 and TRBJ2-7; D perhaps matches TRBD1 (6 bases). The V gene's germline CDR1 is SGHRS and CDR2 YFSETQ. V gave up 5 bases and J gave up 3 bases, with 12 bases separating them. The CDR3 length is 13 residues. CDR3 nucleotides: TGCGCCAGCAGTTTTGACAGGTACTACGAGCAGTACTTC. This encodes CASSFDRYYEQYF.

DNA of the CDR3: TGTGCTAGTGGTTTGACAGGGGATAATTCACCCCTCCACTTT. Protein sequence: CASGLTGDNSPLHF. The chain couples TRBV12-5 to TRBJ1-6, with 7 bases fitting TRBD1. Looked up from germline, CDR1 is LGHNT and CDR2 is FRNRAP. This CDR3 region has 14 residues. Trimming took 2 bases from V and 5 from J; bases not matched to a gene: 0.

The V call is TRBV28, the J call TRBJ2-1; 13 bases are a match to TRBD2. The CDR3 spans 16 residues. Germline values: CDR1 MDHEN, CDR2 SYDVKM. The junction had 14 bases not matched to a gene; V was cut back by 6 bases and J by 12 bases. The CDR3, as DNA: TGTGCCAGCAGAACCCCGGGACTAGCGGGAAAGGGCGGGCAGTTCTTC. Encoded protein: CASRTPGLAGKGGQFF. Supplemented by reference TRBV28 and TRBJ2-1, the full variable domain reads DVKVTQSSRYLVKRTGEKVFLECVQDMDHENMFWYRQDPGLGLRLIYFSYDVKMKEKGDIPEGYSVSREKKERFSLILESASTNQTSMYLCASRTPGLAGKGGQFFGPGTRLTVL.

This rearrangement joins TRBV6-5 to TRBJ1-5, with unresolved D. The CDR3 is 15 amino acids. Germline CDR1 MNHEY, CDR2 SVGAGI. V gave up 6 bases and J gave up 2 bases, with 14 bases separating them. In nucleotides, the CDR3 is TGTGCCAGCAGCCGACGCCAAACAGGCAATCAGCCCCAGCATTTT. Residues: CASSRRQTGNQPQHF.

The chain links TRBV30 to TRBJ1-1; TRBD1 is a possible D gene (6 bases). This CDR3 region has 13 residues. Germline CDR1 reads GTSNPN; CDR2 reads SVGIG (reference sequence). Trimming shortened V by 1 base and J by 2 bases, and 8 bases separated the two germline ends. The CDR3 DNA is TGTGCCTGGAGTGAGGGGGGCAACACTGAAGCTTTCTTT. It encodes CAWSEGGNTEAFF.

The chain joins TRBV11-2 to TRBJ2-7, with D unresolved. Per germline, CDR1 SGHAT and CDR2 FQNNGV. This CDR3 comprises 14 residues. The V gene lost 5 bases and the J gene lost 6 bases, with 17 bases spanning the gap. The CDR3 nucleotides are TGTGCCAGCAGCCGAACTAACACCTGGGGCGAGCAGTACTTC. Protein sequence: CASSRTNTWGEQYF. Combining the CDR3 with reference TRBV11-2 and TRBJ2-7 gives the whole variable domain EAGVAQSPRYKIIEKRQSVAFWCNPISGHATLYWYQQILGQGPKLLIQFQNNGVVDDSQLPKDRFSAERLKGVDSTLKIQPAKLEDSAVYLCASSRTNTWGEQYFGPGTRLTVT.

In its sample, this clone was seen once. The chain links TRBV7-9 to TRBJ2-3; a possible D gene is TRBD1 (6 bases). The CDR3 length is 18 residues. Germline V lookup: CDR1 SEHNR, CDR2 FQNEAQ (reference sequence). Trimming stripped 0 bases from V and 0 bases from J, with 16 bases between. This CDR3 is CASSLAVDRRSSTDTQYF. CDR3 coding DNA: TGTGCCAGCAGCTTAGCGGTTGACAGGCGCTCTAGCACAGATACGCAGTATTTT.

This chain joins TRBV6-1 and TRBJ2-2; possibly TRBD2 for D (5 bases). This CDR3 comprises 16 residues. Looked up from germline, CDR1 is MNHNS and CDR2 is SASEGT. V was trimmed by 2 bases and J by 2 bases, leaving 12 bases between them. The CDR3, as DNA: TGTGCCAGCAGTGAACTAGCAAACCTAAACACCGGGGAGCTGTTTTTT. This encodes CASSELANLNTGELFF.

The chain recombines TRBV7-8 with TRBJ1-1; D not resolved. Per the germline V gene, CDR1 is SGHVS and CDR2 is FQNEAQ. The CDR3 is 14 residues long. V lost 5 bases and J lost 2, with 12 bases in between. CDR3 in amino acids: CASSPGITNTEAFF. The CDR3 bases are TGTGCCAGCAGCCCCGGGATCACTAACACTGAAGCTTTCTTT. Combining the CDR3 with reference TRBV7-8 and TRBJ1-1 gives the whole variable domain GAGVSQSPRYKVAKRGQDVALRCDPISGHVSLFWYQQALGQGPEFLTYFQNEAQLDKSGLPSDRFFAERPEGSVSTLKIQRTQQEDSAVYLCASSPGITNTEAFFGQGTRLTVV.

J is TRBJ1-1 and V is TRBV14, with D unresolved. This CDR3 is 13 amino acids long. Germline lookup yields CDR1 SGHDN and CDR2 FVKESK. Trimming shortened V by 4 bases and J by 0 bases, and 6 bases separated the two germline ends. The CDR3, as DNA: TGTGCCAGCAGCCTGACCATGAACACTGAAGCTTTCTTT. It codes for CASSLTMNTEAFF.

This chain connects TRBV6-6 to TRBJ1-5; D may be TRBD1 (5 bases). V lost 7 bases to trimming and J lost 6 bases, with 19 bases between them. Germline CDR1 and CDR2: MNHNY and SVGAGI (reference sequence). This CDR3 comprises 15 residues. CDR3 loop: CASTLGTAGIQPQHF. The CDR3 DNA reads TGTGCCAGCACTCTTGGGACTGCGGGAATTCAGCCCCAGCATTTT.

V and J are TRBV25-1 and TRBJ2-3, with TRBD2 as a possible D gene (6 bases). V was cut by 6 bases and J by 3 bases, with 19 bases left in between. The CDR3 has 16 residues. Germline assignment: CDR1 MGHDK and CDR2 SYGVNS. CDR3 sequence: CASRRVGLGGTDTQYF. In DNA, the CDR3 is TGTGCCAGCAGGAGGGTGGGGTTGGGAGGAACAGATACGCAGTATTTT. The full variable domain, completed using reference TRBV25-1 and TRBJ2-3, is EADIYQTPRYLVIGTGKKITLECSQTMGHDKMYWYQQDPGMELHLIHYSYGVNSTEKGDLSSESTVSRIRTEHFPLTLESARPSHTSQYLCASRRVGLGGTDTQYFGPGTRLTVL.

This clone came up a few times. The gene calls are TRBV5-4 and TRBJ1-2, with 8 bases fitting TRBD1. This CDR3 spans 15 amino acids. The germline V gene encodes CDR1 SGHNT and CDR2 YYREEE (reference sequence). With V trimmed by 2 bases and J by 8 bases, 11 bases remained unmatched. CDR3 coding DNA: TGTGCCAGCAGCTTTCTAACAGGGGGTCAGGAAGGCTACACCTTC. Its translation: CASSFLTGGQEGYTF. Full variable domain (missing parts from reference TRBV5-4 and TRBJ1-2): ETGVTQSPTHLIKTRGQQVTLRCSSQSGHNTVSWYQQALGQGPQFIFQYYREEENGRGNFPPRFSGLQFPNYSSELNVNALELDDSALYLCASSFLTGGQEGYTFGSGTRLTVV.

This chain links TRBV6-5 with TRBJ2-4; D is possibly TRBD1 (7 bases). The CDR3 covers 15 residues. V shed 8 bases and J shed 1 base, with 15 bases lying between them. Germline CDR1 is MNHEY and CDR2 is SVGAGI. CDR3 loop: CASGGTALAKNIQYF. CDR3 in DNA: TGTGCCAGCGGCGGGACAGCACTGGCCAAAAACATTCAGTACTTC.

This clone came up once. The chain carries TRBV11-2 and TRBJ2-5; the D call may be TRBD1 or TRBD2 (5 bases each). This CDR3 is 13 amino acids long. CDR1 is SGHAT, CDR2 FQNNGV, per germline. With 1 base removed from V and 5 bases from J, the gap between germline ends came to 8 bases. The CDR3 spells CASSLVGGETQYF. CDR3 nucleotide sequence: TGTGCCAGCAGCTTAGTTGGGGGTGAGACCCAGTACTTC.

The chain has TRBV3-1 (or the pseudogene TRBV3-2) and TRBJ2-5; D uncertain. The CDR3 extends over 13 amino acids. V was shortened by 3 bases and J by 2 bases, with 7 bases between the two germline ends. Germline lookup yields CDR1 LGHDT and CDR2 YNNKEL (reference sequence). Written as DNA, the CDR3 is TGTGCCAGCAGCCATGAACCTCAAGAGACCCAGTACTTC. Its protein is CASSHEPQETQYF.

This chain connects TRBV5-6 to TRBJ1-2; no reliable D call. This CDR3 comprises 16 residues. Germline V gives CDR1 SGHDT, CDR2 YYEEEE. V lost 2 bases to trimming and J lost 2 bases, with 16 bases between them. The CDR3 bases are TGTGCCAGCAGCTTTTCCCAGAGAACTCTGAACTATGGCTACACCTTC. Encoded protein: CASSFSQRTLNYGYTF.

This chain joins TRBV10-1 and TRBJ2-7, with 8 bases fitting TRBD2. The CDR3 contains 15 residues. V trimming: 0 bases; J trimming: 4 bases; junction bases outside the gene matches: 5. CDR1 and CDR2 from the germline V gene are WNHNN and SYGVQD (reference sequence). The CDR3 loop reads CASSESLAGQYEQYF. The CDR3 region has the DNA TGCGCCAGCAGTGAGTCCTTAGCGGGGCAATACGAGCAGTACTTC.